Shown below are 28 T cell receptor beta chains from a single sample sequenced in a study of shared clonotypes between healthy human individuals. Sequenced by immunoSEQ multiplex PCR; TCRdb stores in-frame clones only, minus some. The data show around 1.1 million clones, with around 78% seen just once and 0.61% held by the top ten. Source material: memory CD4+ T cells from PBMCs. Specified subset: CD45RA-negative fraction. The receptors come from a young man in good health. Some clones in this sample may be carry-over from other donors' samples.

CDR3 loop: CASSQKTMHPGEQFF. CDR3 coding DNA: TGTGCCAGCAGCCAAAAGACCATGCACCCGGGTGAGCAGTTCTTC. This rearrangement joins TRBV4-2 to TRBJ2-1; no definite D call. From germline, CDR1 is LGHNA and CDR2 YNFKEQ. The ends were cut back, 2 bases at V and 9 bases at J, with 17 bases in the middle. The CDR3 covers 15 residues.

V gene TRBV25-1 combines with J gene TRBJ2-7; D remains unclear. The CDR3 has 13 residues. Germline V CDR1 and CDR2: MGHDK, SYGVNS. The germline V and J ends were trimmed by 5 bases and 2 bases, with 10 bases remaining between them. CDR3 amino acids: CASSKGSTYEQYF. In DNA form, the CDR3 reads TGTGCCAGCAGTAAGGGTTCGACCTACGAGCAGTACTTC.

This chain uses TRBV5-1 with TRBJ2-3; D possibly matches TRBD1 or TRBD2 (5 bases each). The CDR3 consists of 15 residues. Trimming stripped 1 base from V and 0 bases from J, with 9 bases between. The germline gives CDR1 SGHRS, CDR2 YFSETQ. CDR3 amino acids: CASSLWDGSTDTQYF. CDR3 sequence (DNA): TGCGCCAGCAGCTTGTGGGACGGTAGCACAGATACGCAGTATTTT.

This clone was observed a handful of times. The chain joins TRBV29-1 to TRBJ2-3, with D perhaps given as TRBD1 or TRBD2 (5 bases each). This CDR3 is built from 15 residues. CDR1 is SQVTM, CDR2 ANQGSEA, per germline. Trimming left V 0 bases short and J 6 bases short, with 16 bases between. The CDR3 loop is CSVEDPVSRDDTQYF. DNA for the CDR3: TGCAGCGTTGAAGATCCGGTAAGCAGGGACGATACGCAGTATTTT.

There are many counts of this clone. The V gene is TRBV10-3, the J gene TRBJ2-7; D perhaps matches TRBD1 (6 bases). The germline V and J ends were trimmed by 6 bases and 6 bases, with 18 bases remaining between them. Germline V gives CDR1 ENHRY, CDR2 SYGVKD. This CDR3 region has 14 residues. DNA of the CDR3: TGTGCCATCAGACGGACAGATGGGGGAAGCGAGCAGTACTTC. Protein product: CAIRRTDGGSEQYF.

The rearrangement joins TRBV28 to TRBJ2-1, with 10 positions matching TRBD1. CDR1 is MDHEN, CDR2 SYDVKM, per germline. The CDR3 spans 14 residues. After removal of 10 bases from V and 7 bases from J, the junction contained 10 bases not matched to a gene. This CDR3 reads CAITDRDRGNEQFF. CDR3 DNA: TGTGCCATTACCGACCGGGACAGGGGTAATGAGCAGTTCTTC. Filled out from reference TRBV28 and TRBJ2-1, the complete variable domain reads DVKVTQSSRYLVKRTGEKVFLECVQDMDHENMFWYRQDPGLGLRLIYFSYDVKMKEKGDIPEGYSVSREKKERFSLILESASTNQTSMYLCAITDRDRGNEQFFGPGTRLTVL.

J is TRBJ2-7 and V is TRBV7-3, with D maybe TRBD2 (6 bases). V was shortened by 5 bases and J by 0 bases, with 14 bases between the two germline ends. The CDR3 loop spans 15 amino acids. CDR1 is SGHTA, CDR2 FQGTGA, per germline. CDR3 nucleotide sequence: TGTGCCAGCAGCCTCGAAGCGGGCCCCTCCTACGAGCAGTACTTC. The encoded protein is CASSLEAGPSYEQYF.

The chain joins TRBV5-1 to TRBJ2-1; D is possibly TRBD1 (5 bases). Germline-derived CDR1 and CDR2 are SGHRS and YFSETQ. This CDR3 comprises 14 residues. Trimming pared 5 bases from V and 1 base from J, leaving 10 bases between. CDR3 amino acids: CASRYQGSYNEQFF. The CDR3 DNA follows: TGCGCCAGCAGATACCAGGGATCCTACAATGAGCAGTTCTTC.

This rearrangement joins TRBV4-1 to TRBJ2-7; 11 bases fit TRBD2. This CDR3 contains 17 residues. From germline, CDR1 is MGHRA and CDR2 YSYEKL. V trimming: 0 bases; J trimming: 3 bases; junction bases outside the gene matches: 7. CDR3 sequence reads: CASSQESAGLAGYEQYF. In nucleotides, the CDR3 is TGCGCCAGCAGCCAAGAGTCCGCAGGACTAGCGGGCTACGAGCAGTACTTC.

A remark on this clone: The identical CDR3 is also encoded by other nucleotide sequences in the sample. The rearrangement joins TRBV19 to TRBJ2-3; 7 nucleotides agree with TRBD2. This CDR3 contains 14 residues. Unmatched junction bases numbered 3, after V lost 4 bases and J lost 2 bases. CDR1 is LNHDA and CDR2 is SQIVND in the germline V gene (reference sequence). The CDR3 coding sequence is TGTGCCAGTAGTACAGGGACTACCACAGATACGCAGTATTTT. This gives the protein CASSTGTTTDTQYF. Full variable domain (missing parts from reference TRBV19 and TRBJ2-3): DGGITQSPKYLFRKEGQNVTLSCEQNLNHDAMYWYRQDPGQGLRLIYYSQIVNDFQKGDIAEGYSVSREKKESFPLTVTSAQKNPTAFYLCASSTGTTTDTQYFGPGTRLTVL.

This chain joins TRBV18 and TRBJ1-2; 7 nucleotides align to TRBD1. This CDR3 spans 18 amino acids. J was trimmed by 2 bases and V by 3 bases; bases with no gene match: 15. Germline CDR1 is KGHSH and CDR2 is LQKENI. CDR3: CASSPLAYPGQDNYGYTF. The CDR3 region has the DNA TGTGCCAGCTCACCGTTGGCTTACCCCGGACAGGACAACTATGGCTACACCTTC.

This clone has only a few counts. The CDR3 coding sequence is TGTGCCAGTACCCCCGTACTGTTTTTT. This codes for CASTPVLFF. This sequence joins TRBV19 and TRBJ1-4; D is uncertain. CDR1 is LNHDA, CDR2 SQIVND, per germline (reference sequence). The V and J ends lost 7 bases and 13 bases respectively, with 7 bases between them. The length of the CDR3 is 9 residues.

This chain joins TRBV28 and TRBJ1-1, with 8 bases fitting TRBD1. V dropped 3 bases and J dropped 8; count of bases not matched to a gene: 14. This CDR3 spans 16 amino acids. Germline V CDR1 and CDR2: MDHEN, SYDVKM. The CDR3 spells CASSLVVWQGAHEAFF. CDR3 nucleotide sequence: TGTGCCAGCAGTTTGGTGGTTTGGCAGGGGGCGCACGAAGCTTTCTTT.

This rearrangement joins TRBV28 to TRBJ1-3, with 10 bases that match TRBD1. V shed 8 bases and J 0 bases; nucleotides not matched to a gene: 7. The CDR3 is 16 amino acids. Per the germline V gene, CDR1 is MDHEN and CDR2 is SYDVKM. CDR3 nucleotides: TGTGCCAGCCGTTCCGGGACAGGGGCCTCTGGAAACACCATATATTTT. Its translation is CASRSGTGASGNTIYF.

This clone was counted a few times. V usage is TRBV28 and J usage is TRBJ1-1; maybe TRBD1 (5 bases). The V end was cut by 7 bases, the J end by 1 base, with 16 bases between. Germline CDR1 reads MDHEN; CDR2 reads SYDVKM. CDR3 length equals 15 residues. The CDR3 region is CASKGRVRRNTEAFF. The DNA of the CDR3 is TGTGCCAGCAAAGGCAGGGTAAGACGGAACACTGAAGCTTTCTTT.

This clone was detected only a few times. The V and J genes are TRBV5-6 and TRBJ2-3, with a weak D call TRBD2 (5 bases). Germline-derived CDR1 and CDR2 are SGHDT and YYEEEE. The V end lost 4 bases, the J end lost 2 bases, and 17 bases lay between the germline ends. The length of the CDR3 is 16 residues. CDR3 in DNA: TGTGCCAGCAGCCGGACCGGGAACTCGTTCACAGATACGCAGTATTTT. As protein: CASSRTGNSFTDTQYF.

DNA for the CDR3: TGTGCCAGCACCCCCCCAGGGGTGCAGAGGTATGGCTACACCTTC. Protein: CASTPPGVQRYGYTF. The chain recombines TRBV28 with TRBJ1-2, with a possible D match to TRBD1 (6 bases). The V end lost 7 bases, the J end lost 5 bases, and 20 bases lay between the germline ends. CDR1 and CDR2 from the germline V gene are MDHEN and SYDVKM. The CDR3 runs 15 residues.

This sequence joins TRBV5-4 and TRBJ2-5; D possibly corresponds to TRBD1 (6 bases). The CDR3 loop spans 14 amino acids. Germline values: CDR1 SGHNT, CDR2 YYREEE (reference sequence). The V and J ends lost 5 bases and 2 bases respectively, with 13 bases between them. Here the CDR3 reads CASSSRQVQETQYF. The CDR3 DNA reads TGTGCCAGCAGTTCGAGACAGGTACAAGAGACCCAGTACTTC.

This rearrangement joins TRBV5-1 to TRBJ2-1; possible D gene TRBD2, 6 bases. Trimming left V 4 bases short and J 5 bases short, with 16 bases between. The germline CDR1 and CDR2 sequences are SGHRS and YFSETQ. This CDR3 comprises 15 residues. Here the CDR3 DNA reads TGCGCCAGCAGCCCCGGGACTCTACAAAACAATGAGCAGTTCTTC. Translating it yields CASSPGTLQNNEQFF.

The V and J genes are TRBV19 and TRBJ2-7, with D hard to call. The CDR3 sequence is 14 residues long. With 5 bases removed from V and 3 bases from J, the gap between germline ends came to 14 bases. CDR1 LNHDA and CDR2 SQIVND come from the germline V gene (reference sequence). CDR3 sequence (DNA): TGTGCCAGTAGTCCCGGATTGACTGTCTACGAGCAGTACTTC. This sequence encodes CASSPGLTVYEQYF.

The gene calls are TRBV29-1 and TRBJ2-3; D is perhaps TRBD2 (6 bases). The CDR3 consists of 14 residues. Germline V gives CDR1 SQVTM, CDR2 ANQGSEA. V lost 3 bases and J 4 bases, leaving 14 bases between the germline ends. Here the CDR3 reads CSVEGGIGADTQYF. Here the CDR3 DNA reads TGCAGCGTTGAGGGCGGGATTGGTGCAGATACGCAGTATTTT.

The V and J genes are TRBV28 and TRBJ1-6; D might be TRBD1 (6 bases). This CDR3 has 16 residues. V lost 3 bases to trimming and J lost 8 bases, with 17 bases between them. Germline loops: CDR1 MDHEN, CDR2 SYDVKM. Here the CDR3 reads CASSLPDSSRDSPLHF. DNA of the CDR3: TGTGCCAGCAGTTTGCCGGACAGTAGCCGGGATTCACCCCTCCACTTT.

This chain links TRBV21-1 with TRBJ1-1. TRBV21-1 is listed as a pseudogene. The CDR3 spans 13 residues. CDR3 sequence (DNA): TGTGCCAGCAGCAAAGCTCGGGTCTTTGAAGCTTTCTTT. This encodes CASSKARVFEAFF.

This chain links TRBV6-6 with TRBJ1-1; 7 nucleotides line up with TRBD1. Germline assignment: CDR1 MNHNY and CDR2 SVGAGI (reference sequence). There are 16 residues in the CDR3. The ends lost 0 bases at V and 1 base at J; junction bases unmatched: 5. CDR3 in amino acids: CASSYSRQGTNTEAFF. CDR3 nucleotide sequence: TGTGCCAGCAGTTACTCGAGACAGGGCACGAACACTGAAGCTTTCTTT.

This chain links TRBV6-1 with TRBJ2-3; 7 bases match TRBD2. Germline V gives CDR1 MNHNS, CDR2 SASEGT. This CDR3 has 14 amino acids. V lost 8 bases, J lost 4 bases, and 9 bases stayed unmatched. DNA of the CDR3: TGTGCCAGCGCTTGGGACTACCCCCCAGATACGCAGTATTTT. It yields the protein CASAWDYPPDTQYF.

Notes on this clone: Other DNA sequences from this sample encode an identical CDR3 as well. The chain links TRBV5-1 to TRBJ1-1; D may be TRBD1 (5 bases). CDR1 and CDR2 from the germline V gene are SGHRS and YFSETQ. The CDR3 loop spans 14 amino acids. Trimming cost V 0 bases and J 1 base, with 7 bases left between them. In nucleotides, the CDR3 is TGCGCCAGCAGCTTGGTTCAGGGGAACACTGAAGCTTTCTTT. Its protein is CASSLVQGNTEAFF. Supplemented by reference TRBV5-1 and TRBJ1-1, the full variable domain reads KAGVTQTPRYLIKTRGQQVTLSCSPISGHRSVSWYQQTPGQGLQFLFEYFSETQRNKGNFPGRFSGRQFSNSRSEMNVSTLELGDSALYLCASSLVQGNTEAFFGQGTRLTVV.

V usage is TRBV5-8 and J usage is TRBJ1-1; D call uncertain. Trimming cost V 2 bases and J 5 bases, with 16 bases left between them. The CDR3 is 15 residues long. The V gene's germline CDR1 is SGHTS and CDR2 YDEGEE. In nucleotides, the CDR3 is TGTGCCAGCAGCTTCGAAATTTTCCCCATGACTGAAGCTTTCTTT. Translation: CASSFEIFPMTEAFF.

This clone came up a few times. The V and J genes are TRBV27 and TRBJ1-4; tentative D call: TRBD1 (5 bases). Trimming removed 8 bases at V and 5 bases at J, with 15 bases between. CDR1 MNHEY and CDR2 SMNVEV come from the germline V gene (reference sequence). The CDR3 consists of 14 residues. DNA of the CDR3: TGTGCCAGCCTTGGGGCAGGGAGAAATGAAAAACTGTTTTTT. Translated: CASLGAGRNEKLFF.